The clone carrying this T cell receptor (beta chain) has a count of ten or more. These data are taken from a study of early T cells in non-severe SARS-CoV-2 infection. Overall study: The chains were unpaired, and the sequenced material was bulk RNA from unsorted whole blood.

TCRdb reanalysed the 5' RACE reads using MiXCR and keeps one entry per CDR3 protein. This table has about 63,000 distinct CDR3 sequences, over 10% appearing once. The CDR3 is made up of 14 amino acids. V was pared by 3 bases and J by 2 bases, with 3 bases of the junction left unmatched. The TCR sequence derives from an adult who was a healthcare worker with PCR-confirmed SARS-CoV-2 infection or an uninfected control (not recorded which). Sequencing used whole blood. The chain joins TRBV12-3 or TRBV12-4 to TRBJ2-5; 7 bases match TRBD2. The CDR3 reads CASSFPGGQETQYF. CDR3 nucleotides: TGTGCCAGCAGTTTTCCCGGGGGGCAAGAGACCCAGTACTTC.